This T cell receptor (beta chain) came from a study of blood T cell repertoires in COVID-19. Overall study context: Some COVID-19 samples were acute and others convalescent; all came from the United States, Italy and Spain. PBMCs, B-cell-depleted T cells, or T cells provided the cDNA or gDNA that made up the material.

As handled by the study authors: Counts of nucleated cells, estimated from reference gene primer amplification, were obtained. Sequencing was performed with immunoSEQ multiplex PCR; in TCRdb, only in-frame clones are kept and a portion is missing. D and trimming come from the DNA, and the V and J calls and clone size come from that table. The data hold over 150,000 clones, with roughly 84% observed a single time. The V gene's germline CDR1 is SGHRS and CDR2 YFSETQ. CDR3 size: 14 residues. Trimming left V 4 bases short and J 0 bases short, with 9 bases between. The chain links TRBV5-1 to TRBJ2-3; tentative D call: TRBD2 (6 bases). Input material: peripheral blood. This receptor was obtained from a woman older than 75 with active or convalescent COVID-19. The CDR3 DNA sequence: TGCGCCAGCAGCCGAGGGACTAGCACAGATACGCAGTATTTT. As protein: CASSRGTSTDTQYF.